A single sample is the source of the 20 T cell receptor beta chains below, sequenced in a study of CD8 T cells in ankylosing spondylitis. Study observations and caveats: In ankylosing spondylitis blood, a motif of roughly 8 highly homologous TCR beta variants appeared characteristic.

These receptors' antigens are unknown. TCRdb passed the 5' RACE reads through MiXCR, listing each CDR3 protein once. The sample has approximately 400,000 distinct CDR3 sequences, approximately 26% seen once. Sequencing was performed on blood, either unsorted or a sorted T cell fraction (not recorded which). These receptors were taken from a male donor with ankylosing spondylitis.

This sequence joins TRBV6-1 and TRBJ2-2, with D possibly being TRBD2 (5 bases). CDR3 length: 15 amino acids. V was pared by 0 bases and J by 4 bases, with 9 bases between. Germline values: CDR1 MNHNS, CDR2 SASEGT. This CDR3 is CASSEASGFTGELFF. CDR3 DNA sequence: TGTGCCAGCAGTGAAGCTTCGGGGTTCACCGGGGAGCTGTTTTTT.

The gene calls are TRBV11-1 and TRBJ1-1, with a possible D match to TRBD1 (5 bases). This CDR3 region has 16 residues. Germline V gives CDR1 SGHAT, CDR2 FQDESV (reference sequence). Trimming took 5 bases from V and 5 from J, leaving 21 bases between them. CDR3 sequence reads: CASSHGRGVRGTEAFF. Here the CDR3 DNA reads TGTGCCAGCAGCCACGGTAGAGGTGTCCGGGGGACTGAAGCTTTCTTT. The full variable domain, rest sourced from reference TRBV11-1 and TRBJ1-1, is EAEVAQSPRYKITEKSQAVAFWCDPISGHATLYWYRQILGQGPELLVQFQDESVVDDSQLPKDRFSAERLKGVDSTLKIQPAELGDSAMYLCASSHGRGVRGTEAFFGQGTRLTVV.

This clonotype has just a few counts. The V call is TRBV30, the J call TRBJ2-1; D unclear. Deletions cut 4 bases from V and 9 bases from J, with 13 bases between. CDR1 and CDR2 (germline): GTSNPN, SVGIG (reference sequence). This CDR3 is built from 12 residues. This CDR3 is CAWTLQVGEQFF. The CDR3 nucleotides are TGTGCCTGGACCCTACAAGTGGGTGAGCAGTTCTTC.

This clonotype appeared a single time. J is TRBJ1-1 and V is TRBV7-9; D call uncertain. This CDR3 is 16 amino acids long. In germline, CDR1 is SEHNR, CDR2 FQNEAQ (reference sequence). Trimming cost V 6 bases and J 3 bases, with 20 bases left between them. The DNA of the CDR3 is TGTGCCAGCAGAAACTGGAGGACCCCCCCCGACACTGAAGCTTTCTTT. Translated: CASRNWRTPPDTEAFF.

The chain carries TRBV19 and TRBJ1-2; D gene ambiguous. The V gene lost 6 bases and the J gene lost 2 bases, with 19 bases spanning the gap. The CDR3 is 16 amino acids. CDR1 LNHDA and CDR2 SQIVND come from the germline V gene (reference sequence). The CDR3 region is CASSLQLQLRNYGYTF. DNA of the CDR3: TGTGCCAGTAGCCTCCAGCTCCAATTGAGAAACTATGGCTACACCTTC.

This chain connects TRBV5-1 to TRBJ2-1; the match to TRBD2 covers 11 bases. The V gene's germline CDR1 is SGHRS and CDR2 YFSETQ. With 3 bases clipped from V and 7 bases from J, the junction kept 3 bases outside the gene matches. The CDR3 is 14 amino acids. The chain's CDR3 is CASSYSGGGNEQFF. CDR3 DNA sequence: TGCGCCAGCAGCTATAGCGGGGGGGGGAATGAGCAGTTCTTC.

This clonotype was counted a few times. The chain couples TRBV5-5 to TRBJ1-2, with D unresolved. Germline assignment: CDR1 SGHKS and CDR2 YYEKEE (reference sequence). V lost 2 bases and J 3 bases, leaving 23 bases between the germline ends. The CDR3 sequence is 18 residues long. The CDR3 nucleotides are TGTGCCAGCAGCTTATATGCGGCGGCCATGGATAAGGACTATGGCTACACCTTC. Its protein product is CASSLYAAAMDKDYGYTF.

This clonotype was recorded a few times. In DNA, the CDR3 is TGTGCCAGCTCGTCCCGGGATCACAAAATAAATGGCTACACCTTC. This codes for CASSSRDHKINGYTF. V and J are TRBV12-3 or TRBV12-4 and TRBJ1-2; D remains ambiguous. The CDR3 has 15 residues. V was clipped by 8 bases and J by 6 bases, with 22 bases between them.

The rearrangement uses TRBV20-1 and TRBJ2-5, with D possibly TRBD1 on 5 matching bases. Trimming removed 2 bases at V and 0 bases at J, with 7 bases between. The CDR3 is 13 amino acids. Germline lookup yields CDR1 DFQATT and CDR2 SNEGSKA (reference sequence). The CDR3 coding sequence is TGCAGTGCTAGATCAGGGCACCAAGAGACCCAGTACTTC. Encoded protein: CSARSGHQETQYF.

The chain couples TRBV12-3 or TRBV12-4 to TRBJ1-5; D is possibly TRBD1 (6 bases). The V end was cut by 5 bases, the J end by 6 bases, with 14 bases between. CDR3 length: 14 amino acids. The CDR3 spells CASSPSGGVQPQHF. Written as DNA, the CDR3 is TGTGCCAGCAGTCCGAGTGGGGGCGTTCAGCCCCAGCATTTT.

CDR3 DNA: TGTGCCAGCAGCCCCCGATTGGTGGGTGGCTACACCTTC. It is translated as CASSPRLVGGYTF. The chain is built from TRBV11-2 and TRBJ1-2, with no clear D. The V gene's germline CDR1 is SGHAT and CDR2 FQNNGV. V lost 5 bases, J lost 7 bases, and 14 bases lay in between. This CDR3 has 13 amino acids.

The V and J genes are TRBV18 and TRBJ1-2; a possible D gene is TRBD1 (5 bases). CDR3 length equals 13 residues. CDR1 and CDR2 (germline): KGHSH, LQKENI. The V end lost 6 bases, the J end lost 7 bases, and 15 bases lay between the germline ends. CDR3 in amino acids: CASSSDSLVGYTF. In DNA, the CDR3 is TGTGCCAGCTCGTCAGACAGCTTGGTTGGCTACACCTTC.

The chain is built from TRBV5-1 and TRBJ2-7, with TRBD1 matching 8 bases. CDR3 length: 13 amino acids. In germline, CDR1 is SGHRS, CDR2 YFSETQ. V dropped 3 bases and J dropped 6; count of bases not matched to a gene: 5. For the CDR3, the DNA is TGCGCCAGCAGCTGGACAGGGAATAGCGAGCAGTACTTC. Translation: CASSWTGNSEQYF.

The DNA for the CDR3 is TGCGCCAGCAGCCAGAGGACAGGGGGCGGAGGGACTGAAGCTTTCTTT. It encodes CASSQRTGGGGTEAFF. The rearrangement links TRBV5-1 to TRBJ1-1; TRBD1 matches 11 bases. Germline loops: CDR1 SGHRS, CDR2 YFSETQ. The CDR3 contains 16 residues. With V trimmed by 4 bases and J by 5 bases, 10 bases remained unmatched.

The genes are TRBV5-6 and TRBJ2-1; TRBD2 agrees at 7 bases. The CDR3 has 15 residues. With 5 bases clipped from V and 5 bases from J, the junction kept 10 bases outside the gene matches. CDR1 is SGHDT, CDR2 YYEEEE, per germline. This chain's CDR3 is CASRLLAGIHNEQFF. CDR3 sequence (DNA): TGTGCCAGCAGGTTATTAGCGGGTATCCACAATGAGCAGTTCTTC.

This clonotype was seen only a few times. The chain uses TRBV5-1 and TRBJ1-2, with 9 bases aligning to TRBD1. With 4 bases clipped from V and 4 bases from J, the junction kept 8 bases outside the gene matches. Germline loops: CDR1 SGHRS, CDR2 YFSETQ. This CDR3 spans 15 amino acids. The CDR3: CASSQTPGQGYGYTF. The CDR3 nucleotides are TGCGCCAGCAGCCAAACTCCGGGACAGGGCTATGGCTACACCTTC.

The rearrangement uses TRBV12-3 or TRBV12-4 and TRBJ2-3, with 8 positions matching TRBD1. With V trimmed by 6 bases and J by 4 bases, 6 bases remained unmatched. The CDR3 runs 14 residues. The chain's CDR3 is CASRRSGGADTQYF. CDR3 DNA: TGTGCCAGCAGGAGATCAGGGGGCGCAGATACGCAGTATTTT.

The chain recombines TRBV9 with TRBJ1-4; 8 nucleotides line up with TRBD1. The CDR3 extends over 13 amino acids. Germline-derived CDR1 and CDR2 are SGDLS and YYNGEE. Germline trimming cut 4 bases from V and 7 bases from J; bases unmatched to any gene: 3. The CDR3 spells CASSPTGVEKLFF. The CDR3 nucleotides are TGTGCCAGCAGCCCGACAGGGGTTGAAAAACTGTTTTTT.

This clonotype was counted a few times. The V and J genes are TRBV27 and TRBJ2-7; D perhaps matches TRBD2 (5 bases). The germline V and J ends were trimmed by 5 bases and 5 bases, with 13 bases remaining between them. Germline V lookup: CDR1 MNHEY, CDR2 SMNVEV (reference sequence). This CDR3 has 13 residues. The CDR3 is CASSELAGNEQYF. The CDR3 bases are TGTGCCAGCAGTGAGCTAGCCGGGAACGAGCAGTACTTC.

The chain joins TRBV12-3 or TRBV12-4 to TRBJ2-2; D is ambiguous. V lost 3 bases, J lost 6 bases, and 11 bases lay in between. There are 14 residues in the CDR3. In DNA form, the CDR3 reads TGTGCCAGCAGTTTCGACGGATACGCCGGGGAGCTGTTTTTT. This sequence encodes CASSFDGYAGELFF.